These 30 T cell receptor beta chains originate from one sample sequenced in a study of regulatory T cells in long-lasting Graves disease. The time point here: newly diagnosed GD, antithyroid drugs for less than 3 months. RNA from PBMCs was the source of the TCR library. Library construction for TCR beta used iRepertoire HTBI primers and Arm-PCR of CDR3 regions. TCRdb called the multiplex PCR reads again in MiXCR, with one record for every CDR3 protein. The sample has roughly 530,000 distinct CDR3 sequences, 16% seen once. This sample was also put to use in a study of T cells in Graves' hyperthyroidism and ophthalmopathy.

The sequencing here drew on peripheral blood mononuclear cells (PBMCs), taken at new diagnosis, from a patient treated with antithyroid drugs. Receptors originate from a woman aged 35 to 59 with Graves disease.

This clonotype was detected ten times or more. The chain carries TRBV12-3 or TRBV12-4 and TRBJ1-2, with D perhaps TRBD1 (5 bases). V lost 2 bases and J 8 bases, leaving 12 bases between the germline ends. The CDR3 consists of 13 residues. The CDR3 sequence is CASSLSQGSGYTF. The CDR3 DNA reads TGTGCCAGCAGTTTAAGTCAGGGTAGCGGCTACACCTTC.

There are a few counts of this clonotype. V usage is TRBV19 and J usage is TRBJ1-1, with D unresolved. There are 12 residues in the CDR3. Between the trimmed V and J ends, which lost 10 bases and 4 bases, there was a span of 13 bases. The germline V gene encodes CDR1 LNHDA and CDR2 SQIVND (reference sequence). CDR3 protein: CATRGLGTEAFF. The CDR3, as DNA: TGTGCCACGAGAGGATTAGGCACTGAAGCTTTCTTT.

This clonotype was observed a few times. The chain carries TRBV24-1 and TRBJ2-3, with TRBD1 matching 8 bases. CDR1 is KGHDR, CDR2 SFDVKD, per germline. The CDR3 totals 17 residues. Trimming took 0 bases from V and 1 from J; bases not matched to a gene: 5. CDR3 nucleotides: TGTGCCACCAGTGATTTGATAGCGACAGGGGGCACAGATACGCAGTATTTT. It is translated as CATSDLIATGGTDTQYF.

This clonotype was seen at least ten times. This chain uses TRBV24-1 with TRBJ1-2, with 10 bases aligning to TRBD1. The CDR3 length is 17 residues. V lost 2 bases and J lost 7; bases outside the gene matches: 12. Germline CDR1 and CDR2: KGHDR and SFDVKD. In DNA, the CDR3 is TGTGCCACCAGTGATTCGGGACAGGGGTCGACGGTCCGTGGCTACACCTTC. Translated: CATSDSGQGSTVRGYTF.

In this sample, this clonotype turned up many times. This sequence joins TRBV5-5 and TRBJ2-3; D is possibly TRBD2 (5 bases). Per germline, CDR1 SGHKS and CDR2 YYEKEE (reference sequence). The CDR3 consists of 15 residues. Trimming took off 4 bases at V and 0 bases at J, with 12 bases between the two ends. As DNA, the CDR3 is TGTGCCAGCAGCCGAGCGGTGGTCAGCACAGATACGCAGTATTTT. Translating gives CASSRAVVSTDTQYF.

At least ten counts were recorded for this clonotype. V usage is TRBV7-9 and J usage is TRBJ2-1; 10 bases line up with TRBD2. The trim removed 1 base at V and 4 bases at J, leaving 7 bases unmatched. The length of the CDR3 is 17 residues. Germline CDR1 is SEHNR and CDR2 is FQNEAQ (reference sequence). The CDR3 is CASSLVMGTSVYNEQFF. CDR3 DNA: TGTGCCAGCAGCTTAGTAATGGGGACTAGCGTATACAATGAGCAGTTCTTC.

In its sample, this clonotype was seen a few times. This chain uses TRBV3-1 with TRBJ2-1; the match to TRBD1 covers 12 bases. V lost 0 bases, J lost 9 bases, and 6 bases stayed unmatched. This CDR3 spans 16 amino acids. Germline V gives CDR1 LGHDT, CDR2 YNNKEL (reference sequence). This CDR3 is CASSQEIGTGGTEQFF. CDR3 nucleotides: TGTGCCAGCAGCCAAGAAATCGGGACAGGGGGCACTGAGCAGTTCTTC.

This clonotype has just one count. Likely a read error: the CDR3 ends without its conserved phenylalanine or tryptophan. The J gene is TRBJ2-3, the V gene TRBV6-2 or TRBV6-3; 8 nucleotides align to TRBD1. CDR1 MNHEY and CDR2 SVGEGT come from the germline V gene. J was trimmed by 1 base and V by 5 bases; bases with no gene match: 5. CDR3 length: 15 residues. The CDR3 loop is CASSTPTGGTDTQYL. DNA of the CDR3: TGTGCCAGCAGTACCCCGACAGGGGGCACAGATACGCAGTATCTT.

On this clonotype itself: This may be a read error, as it is one base from a much larger clone. The chain joins TRBV27 to TRBJ1-5; D is undetermined. Germline CDR1 MNHEY, CDR2 SMNVEV (reference sequence). The CDR3 sequence is 15 residues long. The CDR3, as DNA: TGTACCAGCTCTCGGACGGGAGGGCCGAATCAGCCCCAGCATTTT. This gives the protein CTSSRTGGPNQPQHF.

The chain links TRBV28 to TRBJ1-2; TRBD1 agrees at 8 bases. Germline assignment: CDR1 MDHEN and CDR2 SYDVKM. The CDR3 runs 15 residues. The V segment lost 6 bases and the J segment 1 base; nucleotides outside the gene matches: 7. CDR3 in amino acids: CASSNWDRFNYGYTF. The CDR3, as DNA: TGTGCCAGCAGCAATTGGGACAGGTTTAACTATGGCTACACCTTC.

This clonotype was found many times. This chain links TRBV27 with TRBJ2-1; a possible D gene is TRBD2 (6 bases). The germline V gene has CDR1 MNHEY and CDR2 SMNVEV (reference sequence). With 4 bases removed from V and 2 bases from J, the gap between germline ends came to 9 bases. This CDR3 contains 14 residues. Here the CDR3 reads CASSYGGPYNEQFF. DNA for the CDR3: TGTGCCAGCAGTTACGGGGGACCCTACAATGAGCAGTTCTTC.

Ten or more counts support this clonotype. The chain uses TRBV6-1 and TRBJ1-2, with D uncertain. The CDR3 length is 13 residues. Trimming cost V 6 bases and J 0 bases, with 8 bases left between them. Germline lookup yields CDR1 MNHNS and CDR2 SASEGT. CDR3 nucleotide sequence: TGTGCCAGCAGGAACGGAGCTAACTATGGCTACACCTTC. It is translated as CASRNGANYGYTF.

DNA for the CDR3: TGTGCCAGCAGCTTTGCAGGCGTCGGTCAGCCCCAGCATTTT. Its translation: CASSFAGVGQPQHF. This sequence joins TRBV7-9 and TRBJ1-5; D call uncertain. The ends were cut back, 3 bases at V and 6 bases at J, with 12 bases in the middle. CDR1 is SEHNR and CDR2 is FQNEAQ in the germline V gene (reference sequence). This CDR3 has 14 residues.

This clonotype was seen at least ten times. V gene TRBV12-3 or TRBV12-4 combines with J gene TRBJ1-1; perhaps TRBD1 as D (6 bases). V lost 6 bases to trimming and J lost 1 base, with 18 bases between them. The length of the CDR3 is 16 residues. The CDR3 region has the DNA TGTGCCAGCAGCCCACGAGTAGGGACACCGAACACTGAAGCTTTCTTT. Translation gives CASSPRVGTPNTEAFF.

Ten or more counts support this clonotype. The chain combines TRBV12-3 or TRBV12-4 with TRBJ2-7; maybe TRBD1 (6 bases). Trimming stripped 5 bases from V and 3 bases from J, with 11 bases between. The CDR3 runs 13 residues. For the CDR3, the DNA is TGTGCCAGCAGTCGGGACATTATCTACGAGCAGTACTTC. It is translated as CASSRDIIYEQYF.

This clonotype has ten or more counts. J is TRBJ2-7 and V is TRBV30; TRBD1 agrees at 7 bases. The CDR3 has 15 amino acids. V lost 3 bases and J lost 1; bases outside the gene matches: 9. Germline V gives CDR1 GTSNPN, CDR2 SVGIG (reference sequence). CDR3: CAWSLLSDRSYEQYF. The CDR3 DNA reads as TGTGCCTGGAGCCTTCTATCGGACAGGTCCTACGAGCAGTACTTC.

This clonotype was recorded a few times. The genes are TRBV4-2 and TRBJ2-1; D gene uncertain. Germline values: CDR1 LGHNA, CDR2 YNFKEQ. Trimming cost V 4 bases and J 8 bases, with 9 bases left between them. This CDR3 contains 12 residues. CDR3 in amino acids: CASSPHGYEQFF. The CDR3, as DNA: TGTGCCAGCAGCCCCCATGGGTATGAGCAGTTCTTC.

This clonotype was counted many times. This sequence joins TRBV15 and TRBJ2-7; 8 nucleotides align to TRBD1. Germline V gives CDR1 LNHNV, CDR2 YYDKDF (reference sequence). The CDR3 consists of 17 residues. The J segment lost 6 bases and the V segment lost 0 bases, leaving 13 bases of the junction unmatched. CDR3 amino acids: CATSRDKYGTGLAEQYF. The CDR3 DNA follows: TGTGCCACCAGCAGAGATAAATACGGGACAGGCCTCGCCGAGCAGTACTTC.

This clonotype was found many times. This chain uses TRBV11-2 with TRBJ2-3; no reliable D call. The CDR3 extends over 14 amino acids. The ends were cut back, 5 bases at V and 3 bases at J, with 12 bases in the middle. CDR1 SGHAT and CDR2 FQNNGV come from the germline V gene. Written as DNA, the CDR3 is TGTGCCAGCAGCCTATCGGGCCAAACAGATACGCAGTATTTT. This sequence encodes CASSLSGQTDTQYF.

This clonotype was seen ten or more times. The V gene is TRBV2, the J gene TRBJ2-2, with D maybe TRBD2 (6 bases). V gave up 7 bases and J gave up 4 bases, with 16 bases separating them. Germline V gene lookup returns CDR1 SNHLY and CDR2 FYNNEI. The CDR3 covers 15 residues. The CDR3 spells CASKAGRRVTGELFF. The DNA of the CDR3 is TGTGCCAGCAAAGCGGGCAGGAGAGTCACCGGGGAGCTGTTTTTT.

This clonotype was detected only a few times. This chain uses TRBV3-1 with TRBJ1-2; TRBD1 aligns across 7 bases. V gave up 5 bases and J gave up 4 bases; unmatched junction bases: 13. The germline CDR1 and CDR2 sequences are LGHDT and YNNKEL (reference sequence). The CDR3 consists of 16 residues. The CDR3 reads CASSFPSSTGLYGYTF. In DNA form, the CDR3 reads TGTGCCAGCAGCTTCCCCTCCTCGACAGGGCTCTATGGCTACACCTTC.

This clonotype was found many times. The rearrangement uses TRBV2 and TRBJ2-3; 9 bases are shared with TRBD2. V trimming: 8 bases; J trimming: 1 base; junction bases outside the gene matches: 4. There are 14 residues in the CDR3. Germline lookup yields CDR1 SNHLY and CDR2 FYNNEI. Here the CDR3 DNA reads TGTGCCAGCTTGACTAGCGGACGCACAGATACGCAGTATTTT. Translation: CASLTSGRTDTQYF.

This clonotype was counted a few times. The rearrangement joins TRBV7-9 to TRBJ2-3; D gene unclear. CDR3 size: 16 residues. Trimming removed 1 base from V and 0 bases from J, with 11 bases in between. Per the germline V gene, CDR1 is SEHNR and CDR2 is FQNEAQ (reference sequence). Here the CDR3 reads CASSLGVTSSTDTQYF. The CDR3 region has the DNA TGTGCCAGCAGCTTAGGAGTGACCAGTAGCACAGATACGCAGTATTTT.

This clonotype has just a few counts. The CDR3 loop is CASSSGTRRIEQYF. For the CDR3, the DNA is TGTGCCAGCAGCTCCGGGACAAGGAGGATCGAGCAGTACTTC. The chain links TRBV6-1 to TRBJ2-7; a weak D match, TRBD1 (6 bases). Looked up from germline, CDR1 is MNHNS and CDR2 is SASEGT. Trimming removed 6 bases from V and 6 bases from J, with 18 bases in between. The CDR3 has 14 residues.

The V and J genes are TRBV7-2 and TRBJ2-1, with 7 bases matching TRBD2. The J segment lost 6 bases and the V segment lost 8 bases, leaving 10 bases of the junction unmatched. This CDR3 contains 14 residues. In germline, CDR1 is SGHTA, CDR2 FQGNSA. CDR3 in DNA: TGTGCCAGCCGAAAACAGCGGGGAGGCAATGAGCAGTTCTTC. Its translation is CASRKQRGGNEQFF.

The chain couples TRBV7-9 to TRBJ2-1; perhaps TRBD1 as D (6 bases). With 5 bases removed from V and 6 bases from J, the gap between germline ends came to 17 bases. The germline V gene encodes CDR1 SEHNR and CDR2 FQNEAQ (reference sequence). The CDR3 totals 15 residues. In nucleotides, the CDR3 is TGTGCCAGCAGCGTAGAATGGGACACTCTCAATGAGCAGTTCTTC. This translates into CASSVEWDTLNEQFF.

This clonotype turned up a few times. Possible read error: a much larger clone is one base away. V and J are TRBV2 and TRBJ1-1; D ambiguous. Germline CDR1 is SNHLY and CDR2 is FYNNEI. V gave up 6 bases and J gave up 1 base, with 6 bases separating them. This CDR3 is built from 12 residues. In nucleotides, the CDR3 is TGTGCCAGCAGGGAGGCGAACACTGAAGCTTTCTTT. Amino acid sequence: CASREANTEAFF.

This clonotype was counted at least ten times. The J gene is TRBJ1-1, the V gene TRBV5-1; TRBD1 is a possible D gene (6 bases). In germline, CDR1 is SGHRS, CDR2 YFSETQ. With 4 bases removed from V and 1 base from J, the gap between germline ends came to 17 bases. CDR3 length equals 16 residues. The CDR3 DNA reads as TGCGCCAGCAGCCTCCCCAGGGGCGGAACGAACACTGAAGCTTTCTTT. Translation: CASSLPRGGTNTEAFF. The full variable domain, with the rest looked up from reference TRBV5-1 and TRBJ1-1, is KAGVTQTPRYLIKTRGQQVTLSCSPISGHRSVSWYQQTPGQGLQFLFEYFSETQRNKGNFPGRFSGRQFSNSRSEMNVSTLELGDSALYLCASSLPRGGTNTEAFFGQGTRLTVV.

This clonotype came up many times. The chain combines TRBV12-3 or TRBV12-4 with TRBJ1-2, with TRBD1 matching over 11 bases. This CDR3 contains 13 residues. After removal of 6 bases from V and 4 bases from J, the junction contained 1 base not matched to a gene. In nucleotides, the CDR3 is TGTGCCAGCAGAGGGACAGGGGGCTATGGCTACACCTTC. Translating it yields CASRGTGGYGYTF.

This clonotype was counted many times. This sequence joins TRBV30 and TRBJ1-3; D gene ambiguous. This CDR3 has 16 residues. Trimming took 0 bases from V and 0 from J, leaving 12 bases between them. Germline V gene lookup returns CDR1 GTSNPN and CDR2 SVGIG (reference sequence). CDR3 DNA sequence: TGTGCCTGGAGTGTACGAAACGGGGACTCTGGAAACACCATATATTTT. Protein product: CAWSVRNGDSGNTIYF.